This T cell receptor (beta chain) was obtained from a study of OX40 agonist ivuxolimab in advanced cancers. About the research overall: Having had anti-PD-1, anti-PD-L1 or anti-CTLA-4 therapy before was allowed, and roughly 40% had some.

This clone was seen a single time. V dropped 0 bases and J dropped 6 bases, with 11 bases sitting between them. Germline V gene data show CDR1 as MNHEY and CDR2 as SVGAGI. The CDR3 is 14 residues long. The study sampled blood at baseline, cycle 4 day 1, and cycle 7 day 1. Here immunoSEQ multiplex PCR was the method, and the copy in TCRdb shows in-frame clones only, minus some. The sample lists over 20,000 clones; 70% to 90% were seen once. The rearrangement links TRBV6-5 to TRBJ1-1; D is undetermined. This sample comprised CD4+ or CD8+ T cells sorted from blood, obtained in a trial of the OX40 agonist ivuxolimab. The clonotype was recovered from an adult with an advanced solid tumor such as melanoma, head and neck, liver or kidney cancer. CDR3 DNA: TGTGCCAGCAGTTACTCGAAGGTTGTCCCTGAAGCTTTCTTT. Its translation is CASSYSKVVPEAFF.